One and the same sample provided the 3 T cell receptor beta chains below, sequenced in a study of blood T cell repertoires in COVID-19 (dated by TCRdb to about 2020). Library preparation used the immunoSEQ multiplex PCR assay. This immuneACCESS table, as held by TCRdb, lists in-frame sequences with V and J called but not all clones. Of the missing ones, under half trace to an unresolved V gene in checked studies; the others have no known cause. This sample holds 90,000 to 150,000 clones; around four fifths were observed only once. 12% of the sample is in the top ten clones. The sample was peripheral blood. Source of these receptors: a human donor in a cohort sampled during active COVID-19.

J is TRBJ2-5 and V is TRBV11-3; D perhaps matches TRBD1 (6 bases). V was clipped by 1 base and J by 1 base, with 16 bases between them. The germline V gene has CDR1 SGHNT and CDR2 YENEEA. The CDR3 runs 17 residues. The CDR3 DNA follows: TGTGCCAGCAGCTTAGGTACAGGGTTGCGTCGCCAAGAGACCCAGTACTTC. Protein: CASSLGTGLRRQETQYF.

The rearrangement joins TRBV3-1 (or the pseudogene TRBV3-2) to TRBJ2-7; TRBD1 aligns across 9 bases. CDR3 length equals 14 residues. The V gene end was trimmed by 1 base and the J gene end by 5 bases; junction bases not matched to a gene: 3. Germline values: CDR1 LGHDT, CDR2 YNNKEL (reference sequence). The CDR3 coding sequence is TGTGCCAGCAGCCAAGGGACAGGGGTCAACGAGCAGTACTTC. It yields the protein CASSQGTGVNEQYF.

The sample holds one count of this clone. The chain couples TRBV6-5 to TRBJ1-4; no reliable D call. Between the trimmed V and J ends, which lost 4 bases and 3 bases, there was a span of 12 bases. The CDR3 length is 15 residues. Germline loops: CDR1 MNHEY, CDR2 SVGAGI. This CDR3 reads CASSLAGWANEKLFF. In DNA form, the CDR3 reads TGTGCCAGCAGTTTGGCCGGGTGGGCTAATGAAAAACTGTTTTTT.